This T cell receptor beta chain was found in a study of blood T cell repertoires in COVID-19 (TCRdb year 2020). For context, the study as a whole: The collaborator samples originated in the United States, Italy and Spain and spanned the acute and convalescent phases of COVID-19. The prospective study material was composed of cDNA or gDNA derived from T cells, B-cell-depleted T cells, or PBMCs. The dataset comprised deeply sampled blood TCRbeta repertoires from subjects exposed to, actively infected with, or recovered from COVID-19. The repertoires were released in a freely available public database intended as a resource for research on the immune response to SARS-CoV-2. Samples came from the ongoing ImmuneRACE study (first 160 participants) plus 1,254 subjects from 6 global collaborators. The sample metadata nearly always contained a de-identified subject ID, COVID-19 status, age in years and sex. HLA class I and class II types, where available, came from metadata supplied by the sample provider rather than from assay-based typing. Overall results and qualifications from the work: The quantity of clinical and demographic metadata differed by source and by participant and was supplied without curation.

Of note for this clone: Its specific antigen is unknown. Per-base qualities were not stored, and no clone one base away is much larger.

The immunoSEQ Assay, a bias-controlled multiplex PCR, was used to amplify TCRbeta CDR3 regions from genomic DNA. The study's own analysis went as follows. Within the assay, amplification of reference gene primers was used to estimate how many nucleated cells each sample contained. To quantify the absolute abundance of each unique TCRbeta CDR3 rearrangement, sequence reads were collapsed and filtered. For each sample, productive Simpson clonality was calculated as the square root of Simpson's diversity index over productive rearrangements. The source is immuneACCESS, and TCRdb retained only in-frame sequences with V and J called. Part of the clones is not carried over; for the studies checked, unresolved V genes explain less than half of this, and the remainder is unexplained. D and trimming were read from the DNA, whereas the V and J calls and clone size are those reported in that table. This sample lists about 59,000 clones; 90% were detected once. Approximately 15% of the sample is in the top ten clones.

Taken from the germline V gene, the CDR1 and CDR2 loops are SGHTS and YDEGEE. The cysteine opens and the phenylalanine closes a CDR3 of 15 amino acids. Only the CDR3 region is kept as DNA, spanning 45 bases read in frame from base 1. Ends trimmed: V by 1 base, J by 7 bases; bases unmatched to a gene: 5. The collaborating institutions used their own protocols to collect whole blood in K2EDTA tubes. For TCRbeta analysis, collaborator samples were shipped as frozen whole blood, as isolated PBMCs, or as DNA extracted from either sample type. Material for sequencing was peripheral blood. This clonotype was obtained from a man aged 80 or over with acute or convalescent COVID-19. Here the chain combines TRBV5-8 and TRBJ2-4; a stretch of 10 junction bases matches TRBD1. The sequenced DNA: TGTGCCAGCAGCTTGCCGACAGGGGGCTGGAACATTCAGTACTTC. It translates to CASSLPTGGWNIQYF. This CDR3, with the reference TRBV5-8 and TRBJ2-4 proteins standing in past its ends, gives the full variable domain EAGVTQSPTHLIKTRGQQATLRCSPISGHTSVYWYQQALGLGLQFLLWYDEGEERNRGNFPPRFSGRQFPNYSSELNVNALELEDSALYLCASSLPTGGWNIQYFGAGTRLSVL.